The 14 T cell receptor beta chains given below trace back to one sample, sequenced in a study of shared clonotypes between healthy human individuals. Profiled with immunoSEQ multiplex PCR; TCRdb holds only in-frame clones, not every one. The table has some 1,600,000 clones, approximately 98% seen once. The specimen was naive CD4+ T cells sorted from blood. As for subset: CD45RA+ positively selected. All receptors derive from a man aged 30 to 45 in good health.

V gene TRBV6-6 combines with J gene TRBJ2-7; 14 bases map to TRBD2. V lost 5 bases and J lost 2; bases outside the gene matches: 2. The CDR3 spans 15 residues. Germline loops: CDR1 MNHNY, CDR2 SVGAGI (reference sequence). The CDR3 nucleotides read TGTGCCAGCAGTGGGACTAGCGGGGGTACCTACGAGCAGTACTTC. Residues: CASSGTSGGTYEQYF.

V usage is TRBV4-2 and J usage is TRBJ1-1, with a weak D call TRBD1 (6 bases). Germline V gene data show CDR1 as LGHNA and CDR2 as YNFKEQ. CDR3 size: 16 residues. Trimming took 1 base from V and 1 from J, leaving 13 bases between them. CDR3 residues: CASSQATGQQNTEAFF. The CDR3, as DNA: TGTGCCAGCAGCCAAGCAACCGGACAGCAGAACACTGAAGCTTTCTTT.

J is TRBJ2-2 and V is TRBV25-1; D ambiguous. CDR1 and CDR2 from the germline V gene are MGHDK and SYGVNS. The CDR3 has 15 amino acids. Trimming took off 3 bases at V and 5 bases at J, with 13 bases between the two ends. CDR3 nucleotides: TGTGCCAGCAGTGAGGTTTCAAGCCTTACCGGGGAGCTGTTTTTT. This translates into CASSEVSSLTGELFF.

CDR3 region: CAIEASGKNEQFF. The CDR3 nucleotides are TGTGCCATCGAGGCTAGCGGGAAGAATGAGCAGTTCTTC. V usage is TRBV10-3 and J usage is TRBJ2-1, with 9 bases aligning to TRBD2. The V gene end was trimmed by 8 bases and the J gene end by 7 bases; junction bases not matched to a gene: 6. The CDR3 has 13 residues. CDR1 and CDR2 from the germline V gene are ENHRY and SYGVKD.

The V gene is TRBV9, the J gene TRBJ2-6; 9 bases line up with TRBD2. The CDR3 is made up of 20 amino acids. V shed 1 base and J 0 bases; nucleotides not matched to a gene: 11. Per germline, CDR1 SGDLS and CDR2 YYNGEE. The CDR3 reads CASSVLTSGGSYSGANVLTF. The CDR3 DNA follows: TGTGCCAGCAGCGTATTGACTAGCGGAGGATCCTACTCTGGGGCCAACGTCCTGACTTTC.

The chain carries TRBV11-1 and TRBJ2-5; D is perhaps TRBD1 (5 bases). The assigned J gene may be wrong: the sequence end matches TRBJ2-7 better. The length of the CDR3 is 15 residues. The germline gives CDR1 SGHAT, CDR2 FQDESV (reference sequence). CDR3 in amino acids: CASSLSGQGLHEQYF. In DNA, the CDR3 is TGTGCCAGCAGCTTATCCGGCCAGGGATTGCACGAGCAGTACTTC.

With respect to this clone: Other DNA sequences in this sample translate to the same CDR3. CDR3 protein: CASSVGAGNTGELFF. The CDR3 nucleotides are TGTGCCAGCAGCGTGGGGGCCGGGAACACCGGGGAGCTGTTTTTT. This chain uses TRBV9 with TRBJ2-2, with TRBD1 as a possible D gene (6 bases). The CDR3 consists of 15 residues. With 2 bases removed from V and 1 base from J, the gap between germline ends came to 9 bases. The V gene's germline CDR1 is SGDLS and CDR2 YYNGEE.

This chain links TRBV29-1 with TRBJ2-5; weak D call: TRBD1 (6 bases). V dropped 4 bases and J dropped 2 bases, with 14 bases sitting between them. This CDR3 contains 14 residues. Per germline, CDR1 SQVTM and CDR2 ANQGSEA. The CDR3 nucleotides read TGCAGCGTTGGCCGGACAGTTGCACAAGAGACCCAGTACTTC. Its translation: CSVGRTVAQETQYF.

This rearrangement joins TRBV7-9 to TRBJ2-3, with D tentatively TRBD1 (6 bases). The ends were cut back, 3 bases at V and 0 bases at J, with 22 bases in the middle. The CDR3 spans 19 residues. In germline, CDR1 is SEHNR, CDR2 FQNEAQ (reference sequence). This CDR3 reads CASSFISLRQARSTDTQYF. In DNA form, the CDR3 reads TGTGCCAGCAGCTTTATATCCCTCCGACAGGCACGAAGCACAGATACGCAGTATTTT.

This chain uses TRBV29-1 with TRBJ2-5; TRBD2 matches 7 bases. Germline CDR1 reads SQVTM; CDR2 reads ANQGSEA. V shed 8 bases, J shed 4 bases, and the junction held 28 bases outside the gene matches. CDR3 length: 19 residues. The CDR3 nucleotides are TGCAGCTCGTCCCGGTCTAGCGGCCAGGACGTGGGCCCAACAGAGACCCAGTACTTC. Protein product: CSSSRSSGQDVGPTETQYF.

CDR3 coding DNA: TGCGCCAGCAGCTTTATGGGGAGTCTTGGAAAAGAGACCCAGTACTTC. Its protein product is CASSFMGSLGKETQYF. This sequence joins TRBV5-1 and TRBJ2-5; perhaps TRBD2 as D (5 bases). Trimming left V 2 bases short and J 3 bases short, with 17 bases between. The CDR3 loop spans 16 amino acids. Per germline, CDR1 SGHRS and CDR2 YFSETQ.

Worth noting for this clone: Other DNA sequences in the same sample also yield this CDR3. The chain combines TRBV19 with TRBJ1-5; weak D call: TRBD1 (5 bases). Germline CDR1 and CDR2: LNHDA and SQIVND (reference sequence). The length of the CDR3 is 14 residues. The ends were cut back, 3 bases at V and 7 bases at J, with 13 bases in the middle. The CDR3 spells CASSIGGAGQPQHF. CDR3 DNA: TGTGCCAGTAGTATCGGAGGGGCAGGACAGCCCCAGCATTTT.

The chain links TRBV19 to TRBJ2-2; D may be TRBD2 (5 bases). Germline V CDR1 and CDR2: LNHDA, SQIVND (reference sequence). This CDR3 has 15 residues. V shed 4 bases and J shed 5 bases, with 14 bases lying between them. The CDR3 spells CASSTTPRGTGELFF. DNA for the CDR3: TGTGCCAGTAGTACGACCCCCCGAGGGACCGGGGAGCTGTTTTTT.

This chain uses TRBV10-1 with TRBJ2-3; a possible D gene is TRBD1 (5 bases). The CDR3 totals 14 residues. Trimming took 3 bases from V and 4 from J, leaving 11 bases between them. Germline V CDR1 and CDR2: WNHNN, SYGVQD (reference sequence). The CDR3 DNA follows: TGCGCCAGCAGTGACAGGGCCTCCCCAGATACGCAGTATTTT. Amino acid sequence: CASSDRASPDTQYF.